This T cell receptor beta chain was profiled in a study of T cell responses to AZD1222 COVID-19 vaccine. This clone was detected only once. Antigen specificity is unknown. CDR1 and CDR2 (germline): SGHTA, FQGNSA. V was shortened by 1 base and J by 7 bases, with 11 bases between the two germline ends. The CDR3 contains 14 residues. Broader study findings: Spike as a whole was targeted by vaccine-associated CD4 TCRs, dominant at 160-218 and 743-854. The donor cohort was predominantly white British with a female majority, and clonal diversity may have been underestimated. The repertoires were collected only after the peak T cell response. Once two AZD1222 doses were given, Spike-specific TCR breadth and depth went up.

The table came from immunoSEQ multiplex PCR; TCRdb's copy has only in-frame clones and leaves some out. The table shows roughly 160,000 clones, with roughly 90% occurring only once. The sequence was obtained from an adult in good health. V and J are TRBV7-2 and TRBJ1-3, with D perhaps matching TRBD1 (5 bases). The material was peripheral blood, obtained on day 0 of AZD1222 vaccination. This chain's CDR3 is CASSLVRGINTIYF. CDR3 DNA: TGTGCCAGCAGCTTAGTTCGGGGGATCAACACCATATATTTT.